Listed below are T cell receptor beta chains from one sample, sequenced in a study of blood T cells in healthy people across ages. TCRdb reprocessed the 5' RACE reads with MiXCR, giving one entry per CDR3 protein. The table records more than 600,000 distinct CDR3 sequences, 20% to 25% of them present only once. These data also formed part of another study, on T cells of mothers and their children.

The sequenced material came from blood. These receptor sequences come from a boy aged 5 to 17 in good health. CDR3s include the opening cysteine and the closing phenylalanine or tryptophan. Fields, in order: clone size, V gene, D gene, J gene, CDR3 length, CDR3 protein, CDR3 DNA. The D gene is left open where the match is weak. The size field is filled for only some rows; it gives once, few, many or a size class.

-,TRBV6-5,-,TRBJ2-7,13,CATTGPRPYEQYF,TGTGCCACTACAGGGCCACGACCCTACGAGCAGTACTTC
-,TRBV5-1,TRBD1,TRBJ2-3,15,CASSIPGTAQDTQYF,TGCGCCAGCAGCATCCCTGGGACAGCGCAAGATACACAGTATTTT
-,TRBV5-6,TRBD1,TRBJ2-5,17,CASSLSGTGGKRETQYF,TGTGCCAGCAGCTTGTCAGGAACAGGGGGCAAGCGCGAGACCCAGTACTTC
few,TRBV7-3,-,TRBJ2-3,14,CASSLGTLTDTQYF,TGTGCCAGCAGCTTAGGGACACTCACAGATACGCAGTATTTT
-,TRBV20-1,TRBD1,TRBJ2-5,13,CSATTGYIETQYF,TGCAGTGCCACGACAGGGTATATTGAGACCCAGTACTTC
few,TRBV28,-,TRBJ2-3,15,CASSYRDYSTDTQYF,TGTGCCAGCAGTTACAGGGATTATAGCACAGATACGCAGTATTTT
-,TRBV29-1,TRBD1,TRBJ2-5,11,CSVEDGQGLMF,TGCAGCGTTGAAGATGGACAGGGGCTAATGTTC
-,TRBV20-1,TRBD2,TRBJ2-3,16,CSARKDAGATTDTQYF,TGCAGTGCTCGAAAGGATGCGGGAGCGACGACAGATACGCAGTATTTT
few,TRBV29-1,-,TRBJ1-2,11,CSAERQSGYTF,TGCAGCGCAGAAAGGCAGAGTGGCTACACCTTC
-,TRBV7-3,-,TRBJ2-5,13,CASSLKREETQYF,TGTGCCAGCAGCTTAAAGCGTGAGGAGACCCAGTACTTC
-,TRBV11-2,-,TRBJ2-1,19,CASSLRAGHQAGSYNEQFF,TGTGCCAGCAGCTTACGTGCGGGGCACCAGGCGGGCTCCTACAATGAGCAGTTCTTC